Sequencing of this T cell receptor beta chain was carried out in a study of beta chain features in type 1 diabetes (dated by TCRdb to the late 2010s). Context from the whole study: Patients and healthy donors did not differ in mean age, gender distribution, total cell number or subset yield. Across all samples, fewer than 110,000,000 sorted cells were examined, and cell number per subset correlated strongly with RNA yield. The study compared TCRB repertoires of sorted circulating CD4+ T cell subsets between recently diagnosed type 1 diabetes patients and matched healthy donors. Naive and central memory subsets were obtained from all 28 donors, but regulatory and stem cell-like memory subsets were isolated from only 8 patients and roughly eight healthy donors.

This clone was seen more than once but under ten times. Which antigen it targets is not known. No much larger clone is present one base from it, and per-base qualities are unavailable. The CDR3, from cysteine to phenylalanine, totals 14 residues. Only the CDR3 DNA is retained, 42 bases long and in frame from the first base. The junction carries 9 bases between V and J, which are trimmed by 2 bases and 2 bases respectively. For CDR1 and CDR2, the germline V gene lists MNHNS and SASEGT. The entire amount of isolated RNA was reverse transcribed using the High Capacity cDNA Reverse Transcription Kit, so the sequenced TCRB transcripts were expressed ones. Deep immunoSEQ sequencing was performed on naive, central memory and regulatory T cell samples, with an average of roughly 4 million total reads per sample. Sorted cells were lysed in RLT buffer, and RNA was extracted using DNase-treated RNeasy Micro or Mini kits according to cell number. Each cell subset was processed separately to prevent cross-contamination, with patient and healthy donor samples processed together. The immunoSEQ multiplex PCR was used to amplify TCRB sequences from cDNA, generating 87-bp fragments that spanned the CDR3 region. The amplicons were sequenced using the Illumina HiSeq platform. Concerning the study's data processing: Synthetic template baselines were used to correct PCR bias computationally, reads within Hamming distance 2 were collapsed, and singletons that could not be merged were discarded. Reads were aligned against IMGT so that V, D and J genes, CDR3 length and insertions or deletions at six rearrangement sites could be assigned. Within each subset, clonotype counts were normalized to the number of sorted cells before true diversity and Gini coefficients were calculated with the tcR R package. Repertoire sharing was quantified using the overlap coefficient calculated on TCRB nucleotide sequences. Out-of-frame TCRB sequences from naive cells were analyzed to stand in for the pre-selection repertoire. TCRdb obtained this table from immuneACCESS and retained in-frame rearrangements with V and J assigned. These tables miss some clones; where compared with another copy, unresolved V genes account for less than half of the shortfall, and the remainder is unexplained. V and J calls and clone size are given by that table; D and trimming were obtained from the DNA. This sample lists a few hundred thousand clones; 10% to 15% were detected once. In total, the top ten clones hold more than 0.015% of the sample.

From each donor, a single peripheral blood sample of 100 to 150 mL on average was drawn into heparinised tubes. Naive, central memory, regulatory and stem cell-like memory CD4+ T cells were sorted on a BD FACSAria II using a panel including CD45RO, CCR7, CD25, CD127, CD95 and CD27. Purity was above 95% for every sorted population. PBMCs were separated immediately by Lymphoprep density gradient centrifugation and were stained directly, without being cultured. So that batch effects would be minimized, each experiment stained and sorted samples in pairs, pairing one healthy donor with one patient. Broad study findings and their caveats: Naive, central memory and regulatory TCRB repertoires appeared to be more alike among patients than among healthy donors. In all four CD4+ subsets, TCRB CDR3 length was moderately but significantly shorter in type 1 diabetes patients. Patients with type 1 diabetes made fewer insertions and deleted more nucleotides at VDJ recombination sites, implying thymic rearrangement abnormalities. Only small numbers of individuals were included in the HLA sub-analyses, which left unresolved whether HLA type had any influence on TCRB rearrangement. PCR might favor shorter templates, but patient and control samples were amplified and corrected together, so any skew would affect both groups equally. Because cDNA rather than genomic DNA was sequenced, highly expressing activated cells could have been over-represented, although no difference in activation and CD3 levels was found between groups.

The clonotype was recovered from a man younger than 30 in good health. Here the chain combines TRBV6-1 and TRBJ1-2; 6 matching bases give a weak D call of TRBD1. The sample consisted of naive CD4+ T cells from blood. Reading the label with the study, this specimen's cell subset or site is: true naive CD4+ T cells. The sequenced DNA: TGTGCCAGCAGTGAAACAGGGATAAACTATGGCTACACCTTC. This gives the protein CASSETGINYGYTF.